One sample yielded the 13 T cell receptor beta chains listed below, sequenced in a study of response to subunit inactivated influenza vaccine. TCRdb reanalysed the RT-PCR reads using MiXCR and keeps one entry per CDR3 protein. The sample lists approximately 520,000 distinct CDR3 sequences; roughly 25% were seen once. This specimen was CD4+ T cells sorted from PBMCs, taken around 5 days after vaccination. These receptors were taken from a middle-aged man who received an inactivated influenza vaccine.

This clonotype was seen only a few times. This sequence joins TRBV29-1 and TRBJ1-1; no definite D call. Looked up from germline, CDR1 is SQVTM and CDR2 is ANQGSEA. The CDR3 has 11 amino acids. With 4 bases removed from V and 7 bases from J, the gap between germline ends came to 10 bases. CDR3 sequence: CSVVPRNEAFF. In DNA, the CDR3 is TGCAGCGTTGTACCCAGAAATGAAGCTTTCTTT.

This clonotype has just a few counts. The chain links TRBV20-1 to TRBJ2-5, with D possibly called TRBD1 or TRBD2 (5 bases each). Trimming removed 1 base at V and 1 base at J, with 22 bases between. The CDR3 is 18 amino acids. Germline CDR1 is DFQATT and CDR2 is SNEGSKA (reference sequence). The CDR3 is CSARGGFGSSRGQETQYF. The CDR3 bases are TGCAGTGCTAGAGGGGGGTTTGGTAGTAGCCGAGGCCAAGAGACCCAGTACTTC.

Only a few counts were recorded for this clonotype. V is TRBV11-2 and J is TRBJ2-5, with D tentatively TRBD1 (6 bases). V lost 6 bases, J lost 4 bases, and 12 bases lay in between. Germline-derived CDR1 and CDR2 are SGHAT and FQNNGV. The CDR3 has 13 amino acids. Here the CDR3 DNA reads TGTGCCAGCAGACACAGGGATGGAGAGACCCAGTACTTC. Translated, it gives CASRHRDGETQYF.

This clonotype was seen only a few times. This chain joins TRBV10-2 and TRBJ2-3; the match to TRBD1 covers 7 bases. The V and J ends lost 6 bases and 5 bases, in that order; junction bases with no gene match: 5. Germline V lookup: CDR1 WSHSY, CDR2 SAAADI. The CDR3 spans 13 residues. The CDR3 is CASSPTGLDTQYF. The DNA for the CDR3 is TGCGCCAGCAGCCCGACAGGGTTAGATACGCAGTATTTT.

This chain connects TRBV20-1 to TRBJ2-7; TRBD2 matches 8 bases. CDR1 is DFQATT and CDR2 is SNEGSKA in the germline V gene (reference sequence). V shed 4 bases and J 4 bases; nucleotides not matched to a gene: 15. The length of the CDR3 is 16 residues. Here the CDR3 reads CSANPVSGILIYEQYF. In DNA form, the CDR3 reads TGCAGTGCTAACCCCGTTAGCGGGATCCTCATTTACGAGCAGTACTTC.

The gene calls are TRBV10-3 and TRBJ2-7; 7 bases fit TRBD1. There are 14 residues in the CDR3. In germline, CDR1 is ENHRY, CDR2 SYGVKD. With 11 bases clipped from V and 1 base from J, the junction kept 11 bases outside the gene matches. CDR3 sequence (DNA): TGTGCCTCACGGGACAGCCTGGAATCCTACGAGCAGTACTTC. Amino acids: CASRDSLESYEQYF.

The CDR3: CASSLSTMGEQYF. CDR3 sequence (DNA): TGTGCCAGCAGCTTAAGTACAATGGGCGAGCAGTACTTC. The chain joins TRBV7-3 to TRBJ2-7; the D is unclear. The CDR3 runs to 13 residues. Germline lookup yields CDR1 SGHTA and CDR2 FQGTGA. V lost 1 base to trimming and J lost 6 bases, with 10 bases between them.

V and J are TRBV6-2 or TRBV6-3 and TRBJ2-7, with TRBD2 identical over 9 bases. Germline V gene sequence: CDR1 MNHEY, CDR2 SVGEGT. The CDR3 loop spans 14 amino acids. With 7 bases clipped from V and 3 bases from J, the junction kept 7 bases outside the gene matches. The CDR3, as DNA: TGTGCCAGCATCCCGACTAGCGGCCACTACGAGCAGTACTTC. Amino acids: CASIPTSGHYEQYF.

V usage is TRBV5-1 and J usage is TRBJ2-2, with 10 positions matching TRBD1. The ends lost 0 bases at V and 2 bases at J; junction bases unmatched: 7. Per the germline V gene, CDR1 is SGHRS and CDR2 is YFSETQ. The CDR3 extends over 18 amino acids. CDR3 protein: CASSLAGTGALNTGELFF. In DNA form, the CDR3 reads TGCGCCAGCAGCTTGGCCGGGACAGGGGCCCTAAACACCGGGGAGCTGTTTTTT.

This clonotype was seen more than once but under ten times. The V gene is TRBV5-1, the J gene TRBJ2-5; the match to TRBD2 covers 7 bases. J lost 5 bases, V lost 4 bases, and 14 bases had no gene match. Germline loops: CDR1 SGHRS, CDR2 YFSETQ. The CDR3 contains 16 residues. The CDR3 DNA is TGCGCCAGCAGCCCGGGAGGCGCGGGGTTACGGGAGACCCAGTACTTC. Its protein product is CASSPGGAGLRETQYF.

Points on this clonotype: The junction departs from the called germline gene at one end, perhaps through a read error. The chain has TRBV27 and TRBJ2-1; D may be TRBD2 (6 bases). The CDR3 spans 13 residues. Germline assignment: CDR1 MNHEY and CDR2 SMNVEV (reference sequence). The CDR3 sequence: CASVRDSDNEQFF. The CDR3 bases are TGTGCCAGCGTCAGGGACTCCGACAATGAGCAGTTCTTC.

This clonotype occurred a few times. For the CDR3, the DNA is TGTGCCAGCAGTATACGCCCGGGGGATACGCAGTATTTT. It is translated as CASSIRPGDTQYF. This chain connects TRBV6-5 to TRBJ2-3; D is perhaps TRBD2 (5 bases). CDR1 is MNHEY and CDR2 is SVGAGI in the germline V gene. Trimming took off 5 bases at V and 6 bases at J, with 12 bases between the two ends. This CDR3 spans 13 amino acids.

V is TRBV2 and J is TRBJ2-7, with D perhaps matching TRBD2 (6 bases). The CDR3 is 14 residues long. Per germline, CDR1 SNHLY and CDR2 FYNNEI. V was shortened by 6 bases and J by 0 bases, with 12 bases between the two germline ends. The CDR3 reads CASSRMGGSYEQYF. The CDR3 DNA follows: TGTGCCAGCAGCCGGATGGGGGGCTCCTACGAGCAGTACTTC.